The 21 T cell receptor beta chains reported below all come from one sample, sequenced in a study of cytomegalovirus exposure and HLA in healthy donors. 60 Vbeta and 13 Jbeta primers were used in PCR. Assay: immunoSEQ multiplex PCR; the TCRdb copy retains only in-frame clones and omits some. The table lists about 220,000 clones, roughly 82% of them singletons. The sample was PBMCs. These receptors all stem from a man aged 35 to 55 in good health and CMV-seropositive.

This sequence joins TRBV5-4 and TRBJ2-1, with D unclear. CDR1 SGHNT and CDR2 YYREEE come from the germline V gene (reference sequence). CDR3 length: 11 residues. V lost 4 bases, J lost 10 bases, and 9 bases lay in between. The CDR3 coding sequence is TGTGCCAGCAGCGAGGTGCAGGAGCAGTTCTTC. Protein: CASSEVQEQFF.

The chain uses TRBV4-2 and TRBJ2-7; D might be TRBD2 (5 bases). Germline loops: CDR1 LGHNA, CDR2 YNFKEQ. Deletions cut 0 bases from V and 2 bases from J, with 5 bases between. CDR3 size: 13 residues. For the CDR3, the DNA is TGTGCCAGCAGCCAAGAGGGAGCCTACGAGCAGTACTTC. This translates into CASSQEGAYEQYF.

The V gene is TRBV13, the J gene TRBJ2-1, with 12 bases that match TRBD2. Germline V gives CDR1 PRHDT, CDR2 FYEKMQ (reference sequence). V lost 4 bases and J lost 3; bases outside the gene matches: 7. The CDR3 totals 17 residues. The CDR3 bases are TGTGCCAGCAGCTCGATGACTAGCGGGAGAATCTACAATGAGCAGTTCTTC. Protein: CASSSMTSGRIYNEQFF.

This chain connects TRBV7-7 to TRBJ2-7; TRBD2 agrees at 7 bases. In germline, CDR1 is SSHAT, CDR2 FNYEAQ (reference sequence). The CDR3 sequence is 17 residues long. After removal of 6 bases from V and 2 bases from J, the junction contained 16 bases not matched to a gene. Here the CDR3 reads CASSPDALAAGPYEQYV. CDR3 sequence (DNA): TGTGCCAGCAGTCCTGACGCTCTGGCAGCGGGACCCTACGAGCAGTACGTC.

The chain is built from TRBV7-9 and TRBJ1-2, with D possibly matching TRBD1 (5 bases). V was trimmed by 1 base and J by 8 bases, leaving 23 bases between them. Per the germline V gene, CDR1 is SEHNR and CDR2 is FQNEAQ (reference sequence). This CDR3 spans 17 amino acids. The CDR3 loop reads CASSLDEAGWEVRGYTF. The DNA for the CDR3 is TGTGCCAGCAGCTTAGATGAGGCAGGGTGGGAAGTTCGAGGCTACACCTTC. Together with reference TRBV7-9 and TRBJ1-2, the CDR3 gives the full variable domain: DTGVSQNPRHKITKRGQNVTFRCDPISEHNRLYWYRQTLGQGPEFLTYFQNEAQLEKSRLLSDRFSAERPKGSFSTLEIQRTEQGDSAMYLCASSLDEAGWEVRGYTFGSGTRLTVV.

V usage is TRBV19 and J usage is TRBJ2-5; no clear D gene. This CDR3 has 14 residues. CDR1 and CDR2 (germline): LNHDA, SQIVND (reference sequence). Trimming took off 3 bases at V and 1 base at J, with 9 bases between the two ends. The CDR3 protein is CASSMSSSQETQYF. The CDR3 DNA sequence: TGTGCCAGTAGTATGTCCAGTTCCCAAGAGACCCAGTACTTC.

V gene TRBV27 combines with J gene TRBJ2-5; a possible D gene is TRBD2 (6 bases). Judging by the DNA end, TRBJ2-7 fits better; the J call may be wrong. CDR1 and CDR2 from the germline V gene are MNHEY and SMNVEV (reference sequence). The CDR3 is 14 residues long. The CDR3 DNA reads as TGTGCCAGCAGGCCGCGGGGTCGCGGGTACGAGCAGTACTTC. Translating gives CASRPRGRGYEQYF.

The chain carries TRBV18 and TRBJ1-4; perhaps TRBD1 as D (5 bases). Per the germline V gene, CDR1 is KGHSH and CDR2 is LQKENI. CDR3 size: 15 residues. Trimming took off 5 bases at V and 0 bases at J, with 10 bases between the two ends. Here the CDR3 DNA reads TGTGCCAGCTCAAGGGCGACAGCAACTAATGAAAAACTGTTTTTT. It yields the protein CASSRATATNEKLFF.

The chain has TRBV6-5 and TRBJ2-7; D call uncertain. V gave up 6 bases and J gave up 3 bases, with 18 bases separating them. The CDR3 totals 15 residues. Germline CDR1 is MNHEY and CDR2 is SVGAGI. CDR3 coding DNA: TGTGCCAGCAGCGACGACTCCATATCCATCTACGAGCAGTACTTC. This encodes CASSDDSISIYEQYF.

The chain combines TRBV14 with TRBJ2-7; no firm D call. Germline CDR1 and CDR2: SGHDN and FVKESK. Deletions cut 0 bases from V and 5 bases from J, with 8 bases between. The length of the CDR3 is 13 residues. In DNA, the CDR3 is TGTGCCAGCAGCCAAGATCATCCAGACGAGCAGTACTTC. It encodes CASSQDHPDEQYF. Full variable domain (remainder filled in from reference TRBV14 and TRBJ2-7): EAGVTQFPSHSVIEKGQTVTLRCDPISGHDNLYWYRRVMGKEIKFLLHFVKESKQDESGMPNNRFLAERTGGTYSTLKVQPAELEDSGVYFCASSQDHPDEQYFGPGTRLTVT.

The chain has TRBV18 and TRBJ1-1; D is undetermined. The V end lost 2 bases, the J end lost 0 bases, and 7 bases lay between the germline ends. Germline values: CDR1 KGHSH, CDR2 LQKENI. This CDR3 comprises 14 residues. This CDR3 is CASSPVVMNTEAFF. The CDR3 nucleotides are TGTGCCAGCTCACCAGTAGTAATGAACACTGAAGCTTTCTTT.

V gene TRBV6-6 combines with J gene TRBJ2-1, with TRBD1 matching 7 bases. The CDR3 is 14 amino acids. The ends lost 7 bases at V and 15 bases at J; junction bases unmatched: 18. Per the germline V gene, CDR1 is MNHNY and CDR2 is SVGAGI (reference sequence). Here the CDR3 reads CASIPGTRQGSMFF. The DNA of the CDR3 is TGTGCCAGCATCCCTGGGACCCGACAGGGAAGTATGTTCTTC.

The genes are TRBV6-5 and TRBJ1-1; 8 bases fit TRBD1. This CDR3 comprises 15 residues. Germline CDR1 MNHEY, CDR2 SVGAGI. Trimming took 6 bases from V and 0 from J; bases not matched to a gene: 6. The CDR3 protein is CASSPGQGLNTEAFF. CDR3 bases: TGTGCCAGCAGCCCAGGACAGGGACTGAACACTGAAGCTTTCTTT.

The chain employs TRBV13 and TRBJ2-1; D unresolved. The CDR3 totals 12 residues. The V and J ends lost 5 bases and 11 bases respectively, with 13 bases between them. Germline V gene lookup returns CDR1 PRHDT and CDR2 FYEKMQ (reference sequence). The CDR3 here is CASSNYPPQQFF. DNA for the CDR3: TGTGCCAGCAGCAACTACCCGCCCCAGCAGTTCTTC.

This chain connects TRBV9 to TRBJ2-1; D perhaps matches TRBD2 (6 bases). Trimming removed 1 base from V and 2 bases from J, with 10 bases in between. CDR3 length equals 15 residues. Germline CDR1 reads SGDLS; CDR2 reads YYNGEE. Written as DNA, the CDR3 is TGTGCCAGCAGCGTAAACGGGAGTCCCTACAATGAGCAGTTCTTC. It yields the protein CASSVNGSPYNEQFF.

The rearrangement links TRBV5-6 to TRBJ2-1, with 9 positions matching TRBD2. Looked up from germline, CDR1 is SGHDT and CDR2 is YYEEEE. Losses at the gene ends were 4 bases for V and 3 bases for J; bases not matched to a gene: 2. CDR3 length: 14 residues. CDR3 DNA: TGTGCCAGCAGCCCGACTAGCGGCTACAATGAGCAGTTCTTC. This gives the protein CASSPTSGYNEQFF. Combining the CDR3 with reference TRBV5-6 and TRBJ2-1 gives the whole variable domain DAGVTQSPTHLIKTRGQQVTLRCSPKSGHDTVSWYQQALGQGPQFIFQYYEEEERQRGNFPDRFSGHQFPNYSSELNVNALLLGDSALYLCASSPTSGYNEQFFGPGTRLTVL.

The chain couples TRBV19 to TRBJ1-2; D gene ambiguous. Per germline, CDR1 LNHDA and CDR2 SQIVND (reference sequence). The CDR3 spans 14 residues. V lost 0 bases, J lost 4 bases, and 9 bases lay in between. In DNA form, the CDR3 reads TGTGCCAGTAGTATAGATACAGCGGGCTATGGCTACACCTTC. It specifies CASSIDTAGYGYTF.

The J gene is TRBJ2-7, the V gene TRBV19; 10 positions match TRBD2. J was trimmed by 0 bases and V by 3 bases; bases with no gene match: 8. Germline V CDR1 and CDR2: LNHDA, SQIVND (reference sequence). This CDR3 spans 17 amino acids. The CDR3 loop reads CASSIASGSPSSYEQYF. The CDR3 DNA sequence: TGTGCCAGTAGTATCGCTAGCGGGAGCCCCAGCTCCTACGAGCAGTACTTC.

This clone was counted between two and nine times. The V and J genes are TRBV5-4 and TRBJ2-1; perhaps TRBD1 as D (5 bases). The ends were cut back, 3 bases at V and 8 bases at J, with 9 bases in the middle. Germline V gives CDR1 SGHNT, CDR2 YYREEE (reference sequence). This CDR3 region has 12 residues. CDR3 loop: CASSSGPHEQFF. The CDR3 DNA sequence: TGTGCCAGCAGCTCAGGGCCCCATGAGCAGTTCTTC.

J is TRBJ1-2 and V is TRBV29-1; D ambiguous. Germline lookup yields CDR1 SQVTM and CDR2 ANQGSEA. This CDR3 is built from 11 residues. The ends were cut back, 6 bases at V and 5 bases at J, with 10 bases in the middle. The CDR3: CSVIRQYGYTF. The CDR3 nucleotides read TGCAGCGTCATCAGGCAATATGGCTACACCTTC. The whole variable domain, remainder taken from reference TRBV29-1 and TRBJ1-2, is SAVISQKPSRDICQRGTSLTIQCQVDSQVTMMFWYRQQPGQSLTLIATANQGSEATYESGFVIDKFPISRPNLTFSTLTVSNMSPEDSSIYLCSVIRQYGYTFGSGTRLTVV.

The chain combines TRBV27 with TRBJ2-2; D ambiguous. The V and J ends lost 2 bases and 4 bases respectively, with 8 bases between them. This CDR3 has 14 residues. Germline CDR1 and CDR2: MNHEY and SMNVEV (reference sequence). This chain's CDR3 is CASSLTESTGELFF. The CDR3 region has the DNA TGTGCCAGCAGTTTAACGGAGAGCACCGGGGAGCTGTTTTTT.